This entry lists 6 T cell receptor beta chains sequenced from one sample in a study of CD8 T cells in ankylosing spondylitis. Each CDR3 protein gets one entry after TCRdb re-called the 5' RACE reads with MiXCR. Of 200,000 to 300,000 distinct CDR3 sequences listed, around 9.1% are singletons. The specimen sequenced was blood, either unsorted or a sorted T cell fraction (not recorded which). The source is a male donor with ankylosing spondylitis or in good health (not recorded which).

In this sample, this clonotype turned up a few times. The CDR3 nucleotides read TGTGCCAGCAGCTTAGGTCTAGCCCCTACCCATGAGCAGTTCTTC. This codes for CASSLGLAPTHEQFF. This chain connects TRBV11-3 to TRBJ2-1; D is perhaps TRBD2 (5 bases). The ends were cut back, 1 base at V and 8 bases at J, with 15 bases in the middle. The CDR3 contains 15 residues. The germline V gene has CDR1 SGHNT and CDR2 YENEEA. The whole variable domain, filled in from reference TRBV11-3 and TRBJ2-1, reads EAGVVQSPRYKIIEKKQPVAFWCNPISGHNTLYWYLQNLGQGPELLIRYENEEAVDDSQLPKDRFSAERLKGVDSTLKIQPAELGDSAVYLCASSLGLAPTHEQFFGPGTRLTVL.

J is TRBJ2-1 and V is TRBV20-1; TRBD2 agrees at 14 bases. V lost 2 bases and J lost 9; bases outside the gene matches: 15. The germline gives CDR1 DFQATT, CDR2 SNEGSKA (reference sequence). CDR3 length: 18 amino acids. In DNA, the CDR3 is TGCAGTGCTAGACAACCCCGCACGACTAGCGGGAGGGATAGTGAGCAGTTCTTC. It is translated as CSARQPRTTSGRDSEQFF.

This clonotype was seen repeatedly, ten times or more. This chain links TRBV12-3 or TRBV12-4 with TRBJ1-2, with no clear D. V gave up 4 bases and J gave up 2 bases, with 5 bases separating them. The CDR3 is made up of 12 amino acids. The CDR3 sequence is CASSSSNYGYTF. The CDR3 DNA sequence: TGTGCCAGCAGTTCTAGCAACTATGGCTACACCTTC.

This clonotype was recorded a few times. The rearrangement links TRBV4-1 to TRBJ2-1, with 7 bases fitting TRBD1. This CDR3 is built from 16 residues. The germline V gene encodes CDR1 MGHRA and CDR2 YSYEKL. Germline trimming cut 1 base from V and 9 bases from J; bases unmatched to any gene: 12. In DNA, the CDR3 is TGCGCCAGCAGCCAAGTCCGTAACAGGGGATTGGGTGAGCAGTTCTTC. This gives the protein CASSQVRNRGLGEQFF.

Many counts were recorded for this clonotype. V gene TRBV6-1 combines with J gene TRBJ2-1, with TRBD1 matching over 11 bases. Germline V CDR1 and CDR2: MNHNS, SASEGT. This CDR3 comprises 14 residues. V shed 10 bases and J 7 bases; nucleotides not matched to a gene: 9. The CDR3 coding sequence is TGTGCCACCCACCGGACAGGGGGCCTAAATGAGCAGTTCTTC. Translating it yields CATHRTGGLNEQFF.

The chain employs TRBV30 and TRBJ1-6; 7 bases align to TRBD1. The trim removed 3 bases at V and 7 bases at J, leaving 6 bases unmatched. Germline lookup yields CDR1 GTSNPN and CDR2 SVGIG (reference sequence). This CDR3 is 14 amino acids long. The CDR3 DNA follows: TGTGCCTGGAGCGCCACGGACAGGAATTCACCCCTCCACTTT. It is translated as CAWSATDRNSPLHF.